The 10 T cell receptor beta chains reported below all come from one sample, sequenced in a study of blood T cell repertoires in COVID-19. Profiled with immunoSEQ multiplex PCR; TCRdb holds only in-frame clones, not every one. The data contain about 110,000 clones, 60% to 80% of them seen just once; the ten biggest clones take up roughly 17%. Source material: peripheral blood. The receptors here all came from a woman of 80 years or more with active or convalescent COVID-19.

The chain combines TRBV5-1 with TRBJ2-7; D is perhaps TRBD2 (6 bases). Germline lookup yields CDR1 SGHRS and CDR2 YFSETQ. The CDR3 length is 15 residues. V dropped 4 bases and J dropped 5 bases, with 19 bases sitting between them. CDR3 sequence reads: CASSLTGEIPHEQYF. CDR3 bases: TGCGCCAGCAGCCTTACGGGGGAGATCCCCCACGAGCAGTACTTC.

The rearrangement joins TRBV19 to TRBJ2-2, with D maybe TRBD1 (6 bases). Trimming cost V 6 bases and J 0 bases, with 11 bases left between them. Germline V CDR1 and CDR2: LNHDA, SQIVND (reference sequence). This CDR3 has 15 residues. CDR3 DNA sequence: TGTGCCAGTAGACCAGGACAGACGAACACCGGGGAGCTGTTTTTT. Its translation is CASRPGQTNTGELFF.

The J gene is TRBJ2-7, the V gene TRBV5-4; 10 bases are shared with TRBD1. CDR1 and CDR2 (germline): SGHNT, YYREEE (reference sequence). The CDR3 loop spans 14 amino acids. The ends lost 4 bases at V and 6 bases at J; junction bases unmatched: 7. CDR3 region: CASSRQGALSEQYF. CDR3 bases: TGTGCCAGCAGCCGACAGGGGGCCCTCTCCGAGCAGTACTTC.

V usage is TRBV6-4 and J usage is TRBJ1-5, with D perhaps matching TRBD1 (5 bases). Looked up from germline, CDR1 is MRHNA and CDR2 is SNTAGT. V was trimmed by 5 bases and J by 2 bases, leaving 13 bases between them. The CDR3 length is 15 residues. In DNA form, the CDR3 reads TGTGCCAGCAGTAGATCGGGGGAAGGCAATCAGCCCCAGCATTTT. It encodes CASSRSGEGNQPQHF.

The V and J genes are TRBV3-1 (or the pseudogene TRBV3-2) and TRBJ2-3; unclear D gene. Germline CDR1 is LGHDT and CDR2 is YNNKEL (reference sequence). There are 12 residues in the CDR3. V lost 0 bases and J 14 bases, leaving 12 bases between the germline ends. The CDR3 region has the DNA TGTGCCAGCAGCCAAGAGGGCCTATCCCCGTATTTT. Its protein product is CASSQEGLSPYF.

The chain carries TRBV2 and TRBJ1-3; unclear D gene. Per the germline V gene, CDR1 is SNHLY and CDR2 is FYNNEI. This CDR3 comprises 16 residues. The V end was cut by 4 bases, the J end by 4 bases, with 17 bases between. The CDR3 sequence: CASSAGRGWEGNTIYF. CDR3 DNA: TGTGCCAGCAGTGCTGGCCGCGGCTGGGAGGGAAACACCATATATTTT.

V and J are TRBV6-4 and TRBJ1-3; D not certain. Germline V gene sequence: CDR1 MRHNA, CDR2 SNTAGT. This CDR3 region has 19 residues. Trimming left V 3 bases short and J 0 bases short, with 21 bases between. The CDR3 region has the DNA TGTGCCAGCAGTGATCCCCGGGGAAGGGAGCGAAACTCTGGAAACACCATATATTTT. Translating gives CASSDPRGRERNSGNTIYF.

The rearrangement links TRBV5-1 to TRBJ2-7, with 8 bases that match TRBD2. V shed 6 bases, J shed 1 base, and the junction held 6 bases outside the gene matches. This CDR3 is 14 amino acids long. The germline gives CDR1 SGHRS, CDR2 YFSETQ. The CDR3 loop reads CASTLSGSSYEQYF. DNA for the CDR3: TGCGCCAGCACCTTAAGCGGGAGTTCCTACGAGCAGTACTTC.

The chain joins TRBV2 to TRBJ2-7; 9 nucleotides agree with TRBD1. Germline CDR1 SNHLY, CDR2 FYNNEI. This CDR3 spans 15 amino acids. J gave up 1 base and V 8 bases, and 9 bases lay outside the gene matches. The CDR3 region has the DNA TGTGCCAGCTGTCCGCGGGACAGGGTTTCCTACGAGCAGTACTTC. It translates to CASCPRDRVSYEQYF.

Worth noting for this clone: Other DNA sequences of this sample code for an identical CDR3. V gene TRBV5-1 combines with J gene TRBJ2-7; the D gene is possibly TRBD1 (6 bases). Germline-derived CDR1 and CDR2 are SGHRS and YFSETQ. This CDR3 has 14 amino acids. Trimming removed 0 bases at V and 4 bases at J, with 11 bases between. Here the CDR3 reads CASSLDRVSYEQYF. CDR3 DNA: TGCGCCAGCAGCTTGGACAGGGTTTCTTACGAGCAGTACTTC.